A single sample gave rise to the 24 T cell receptor beta chains below, sequenced in a study of cytomegalovirus exposure and HLA in healthy donors. PCR was performed using 60 Vbeta and 13 Jbeta primers. Profiling relied on immunoSEQ multiplex PCR, and the TCRdb table lists in-frame clones only, not all of them. The table shows about 150,000 clones, with roughly 79% occurring only once. The specimen sequenced was PBMCs. The origin of the receptors is a man aged 18-30 years in good health and CMV-seronegative.

This chain connects TRBV18 to TRBJ2-7; no definite D call. Germline V CDR1 and CDR2: KGHSH, LQKENI. V lost 2 bases and J 1 base, leaving 6 bases between the germline ends. The CDR3 extends over 13 amino acids. The chain's CDR3 is CASSPAQSYEQYF. Here the CDR3 DNA reads TGTGCCAGCTCACCAGCACAGTCCTACGAGCAGTACTTC.

This chain uses TRBV2 with TRBJ2-5; TRBD2 is a possible D gene (7 bases). V gave up 3 bases and J gave up 1 base, with 15 bases separating them. CDR1 and CDR2 from the germline V gene are SNHLY and FYNNEI. The CDR3 contains 16 residues. The CDR3 spells CASSELAGAPQETQYF. The CDR3 region has the DNA TGTGCCAGCAGTGAGTTGGCGGGGGCGCCCCAAGAGACCCAGTACTTC.

This chain connects TRBV18 to TRBJ1-3; D is undetermined. Germline-derived CDR1 and CDR2 are KGHSH and LQKENI. V gave up 3 bases and J gave up 8 bases, with 14 bases separating them. The CDR3 is 14 residues long. The CDR3 is CASSPQLEADTIYF. DNA for the CDR3: TGTGCCAGCTCACCTCAGCTCGAGGCGGACACCATATATTTT. Using reference TRBV18 and TRBJ1-3 for the parts outside the CDR3, the full variable domain is NAGVMQNPRHLVRRRGQEARLRCSPMKGHSHVYWYRQLPEEGLKFMVYLQKENIIDESGMPKERFSAEFPKEGPSILRIQQVVRGDSAAYFCASSPQLEADTIYFGEGSWLTVV.

This clone was picked up one time. V usage is TRBV7-9 and J usage is TRBJ1-1; TRBD1 matches at 7 bases. This CDR3 has 15 residues. After removal of 6 bases from V and 2 bases from J, the junction contained 9 bases not matched to a gene. Germline V CDR1 and CDR2: SEHNR, FQNEAQ (reference sequence). The CDR3, as DNA: TGTGCCAGCAGGCGGGACAGCAGGACTAACACTGAAGCTTTCTTT. It encodes CASRRDSRTNTEAFF.

The chain combines TRBV7-3 with TRBJ1-2; 7 bases are a match to TRBD1. CDR1 and CDR2 from the germline V gene are SGHTA and FQGTGA. The CDR3 is 13 amino acids. Trimming took 4 bases from V and 6 from J; bases not matched to a gene: 5. The CDR3 region is CASSSQTGNGYTF. The DNA of the CDR3 is TGTGCCAGCAGCTCCCAGACAGGGAATGGCTACACCTTC.

V gene TRBV6-4 combines with J gene TRBJ1-6, with 7 bases fitting TRBD1. The length of the CDR3 is 14 residues. The V and J ends lost 4 bases and 7 bases, in that order; junction bases with no gene match: 4. Germline CDR1 is MRHNA and CDR2 is SNTAGT. DNA for the CDR3: TGTGCCAGCAGTGTGGGGACAGACAATTCACCCCTCCACTTT. Translating gives CASSVGTDNSPLHF.

The CDR3 DNA is TGCAGCGTTGCTACGGACAGCTACACTGAAGCTTTCTTT. Protein: CSVATDSYTEAFF. The chain couples TRBV29-1 to TRBJ1-1; possibly TRBD1 for D (6 bases). The ends were cut back, 4 bases at V and 3 bases at J, with 12 bases in the middle. The CDR3 is 13 amino acids. Per the germline V gene, CDR1 is SQVTM and CDR2 is ANQGSEA.

This clone was observed once. This rearrangement joins TRBV6-5 to TRBJ1-1, with unresolved D. CDR3 length: 13 residues. CDR1 MNHEY and CDR2 SVGAGI come from the germline V gene. Trimming pared 0 bases from V and 11 bases from J, leaving 13 bases between. CDR3 protein: CASSYSRPAMAFF. CDR3 nucleotide sequence: TGTGCCAGCAGTTACTCGAGGCCAGCCATGGCTTTCTTT.

The chain recombines TRBV20-1 with TRBJ1-2; D unclear. Trimming stripped 6 bases from V and 3 bases from J, with 5 bases between. Germline-derived CDR1 and CDR2 are DFQATT and SNEGSKA (reference sequence). This CDR3 is built from 10 residues. CDR3 in DNA: TGCAGTGCCAGGTACTATGGCTACACCTTC. Translation gives CSARYYGYTF.

The chain combines TRBV7-8 with TRBJ1-1; TRBD1 agrees at 10 bases. This CDR3 region has 15 residues. Germline V lookup: CDR1 SGHVS, CDR2 FQNEAQ. With V trimmed by 10 bases and J by 1 base, 9 bases remained unmatched. CDR3 region: CATGGTGAGNTEAFF. As DNA, the CDR3 is TGTGCCACCGGGGGGACAGGGGCTGGGAACACTGAAGCTTTCTTT.

In its sample, this clone was seen once. The rearrangement joins TRBV5-1 to TRBJ2-5; 8 bases fit TRBD1. With V trimmed by 4 bases and J by 7 bases, 9 bases remained unmatched. CDR1 and CDR2 from the germline V gene are SGHRS and YFSETQ. The CDR3 totals 14 residues. The CDR3 DNA reads TGCGCCAGCAGCGAGGGGACAGGAGTCGGGACCCAGTACTTC. Translated: CASSEGTGVGTQYF.

This clone was detected a few times. V and J are TRBV19 and TRBJ1-1, with 9 bases lining up with TRBD1. V was pared by 8 bases and J by 1 base, with 8 bases of the junction left unmatched. Germline assignment: CDR1 LNHDA and CDR2 SQIVND (reference sequence). The CDR3 spans 15 residues. The CDR3 loop reads CASADRGQGNTEAFF. CDR3 DNA sequence: TGTGCCAGTGCCGACCGGGGACAGGGGAACACTGAAGCTTTCTTT.

The chain links TRBV7-2 to TRBJ1-3; D unresolved. The V and J ends lost 5 bases and 4 bases respectively, with 9 bases between them. The CDR3 extends over 13 amino acids. Germline V CDR1 and CDR2: SGHTA, FQGNSA. CDR3 DNA sequence: TGTGCCAGCAGCCCACAACAGGGAAACACCATATATTTT. Its translation: CASSPQQGNTIYF.

This clone has just one count. The V gene is TRBV29-1, the J gene TRBJ1-2; TRBD1 agrees at 8 bases. CDR3 length: 13 amino acids. V gave up 6 bases and J gave up 2 bases; unmatched junction bases: 5. Germline values: CDR1 SQVTM, CDR2 ANQGSEA. The CDR3 DNA follows: TGCAGCGTCCCGACAGGGGAAAACTATGGCTACACCTTC. Its translation is CSVPTGENYGYTF.

The chain links TRBV5-6 to TRBJ2-7; D not certain. The CDR3 sequence is 14 residues long. CDR1 is SGHDT, CDR2 YYEEEE, per germline. The germline V and J ends were trimmed by 4 bases and 2 bases, with 13 bases remaining between them. The CDR3 here is CASSGLYTAYEQYF. Here the CDR3 DNA reads TGTGCCAGCAGCGGCCTCTACACAGCCTACGAGCAGTACTTC.

The chain has TRBV19 and TRBJ1-1, with a possible D match to TRBD1 (5 bases). The CDR3 covers 14 residues. In germline, CDR1 is LNHDA, CDR2 SQIVND (reference sequence). V gave up 6 bases and J gave up 5 bases, with 16 bases separating them. The CDR3 DNA is TGTGCCAGTAGCGAAGGATACGGGGGGACTGAAGCTTTCTTT. It is translated as CASSEGYGGTEAFF.

The chain uses TRBV7-8 and TRBJ2-1; 9 nucleotides agree with TRBD2. The CDR3 extends over 16 amino acids. Trimming took 4 bases from V and 9 from J; bases not matched to a gene: 13. Germline CDR1 is SGHVS and CDR2 is FQNEAQ. The CDR3 DNA reads as TGTGCCAGCAGCTCGGTAGCGGGGGTAAACCGCACTGAGCAGTTCTTC. Translation gives CASSSVAGVNRTEQFF.

The chain combines TRBV19 with TRBJ2-5; possibly TRBD1 for D (7 bases). The J call may be incorrect, as the DNA end agrees better with TRBJ2-7. CDR1 and CDR2 (germline): LNHDA, SQIVND (reference sequence). This CDR3 spans 12 amino acids. CDR3 protein: CASRTGEAEQYF. DNA for the CDR3: TGTGCCAGTAGAACAGGGGAGGCCGAGCAGTACTTC.

This chain connects TRBV9 to TRBJ1-1; 9 bases agree with TRBD1. Germline V gives CDR1 SGDLS, CDR2 YYNGEE. J lost 4 bases, V lost 3 bases, and 7 bases had no gene match. The CDR3 sequence is 15 residues long. Written as DNA, the CDR3 is TGTGCCAGCAGCGAATACGGGACAGGGAGCACTGAAGCTTTCTTT. Translating gives CASSEYGTGSTEAFF.

This rearrangement joins TRBV4-1 to TRBJ1-5; possibly TRBD1 for D (5 bases). Between the trimmed V and J ends, which lost 0 bases and 2 bases, there was a span of 14 bases. This CDR3 is built from 17 residues. Germline values: CDR1 MGHRA, CDR2 YSYEKL. The DNA of the CDR3 is TGCGCCAGCAGCCAAGATCCTCCCAGGGAGGGCAATCAGCCCCAGCATTTT. The encoded protein is CASSQDPPREGNQPQHF.

The rearrangement joins TRBV6-5 to TRBJ1-5; 7 positions agree with TRBD1. J was trimmed by 1 base and V by 2 bases; bases with no gene match: 2. This CDR3 is 15 amino acids long. CDR1 is MNHEY and CDR2 is SVGAGI in the germline V gene. CDR3 loop: CASSYAGGSNQPQHF. CDR3 nucleotide sequence: TGTGCCAGCAGTTACGCAGGGGGGAGCAATCAGCCCCAGCATTTT.

The chain uses TRBV19 and TRBJ2-7; 7 bases fit TRBD1. Germline CDR1 LNHDA, CDR2 SQIVND (reference sequence). The CDR3 runs 17 residues. The J segment lost 0 bases and the V segment lost 5 bases, leaving 13 bases of the junction unmatched. CDR3 sequence: CASSALRDRAYSYEQYF. The CDR3 nucleotides are TGTGCCAGTAGTGCGCTCCGAGACAGGGCGTACTCCTACGAGCAGTACTTC. Using reference TRBV19 and TRBJ2-7 for the parts outside the CDR3, the full variable domain is DGGITQSPKYLFRKEGQNVTLSCEQNLNHDAMYWYRQDPGQGLRLIYYSQIVNDFQKGDIAEGYSVSREKKESFPLTVTSAQKNPTAFYLCASSALRDRAYSYEQYFGPGTRLTVT.

This chain joins TRBV27 and TRBJ2-1; D gene uncertain. The CDR3 totals 15 residues. V lost 3 bases, J lost 0 bases, and 9 bases lay in between. CDR1 MNHEY and CDR2 SMNVEV come from the germline V gene (reference sequence). CDR3 residues: CASSLNPSSYNEQFF. CDR3 coding DNA: TGTGCCAGCAGTTTGAACCCGAGCTCCTACAATGAGCAGTTCTTC.

The chain carries TRBV27 and TRBJ2-1; a possible D gene is TRBD1 (5 bases). Trimming left V 7 bases short and J 2 bases short, with 6 bases between. The CDR3 spans 12 residues. Germline V gives CDR1 MNHEY, CDR2 SMNVEV (reference sequence). CDR3 DNA: TGTGCCAGCACAGGGACCTACAATGAGCAGTTCTTC. Translated, it gives CASTGTYNEQFF.